Given below is one TCR beta chain in context. Assay: immunoSEQ multiplex PCR; the TCRdb copy retains only in-frame clones and omits some. The table shows 95,000 to 150,000 clones, with roughly 91% occurring only once. This CDR3 is 13 amino acids long. The trim removed 8 bases at V and 4 bases at J, leaving 8 bases unmatched. The germline gives CDR1 PRHDT, CDR2 FYEKMQ (reference sequence). The data were obtained in a study of control samples from healthy donors and cancer patients. This TCR came from a man aged 40-50 years in good health. The chain links TRBV13 to TRBJ2-7; TRBD1 matches at 7 bases. Sequenced sample: blood. CDR3 sequence reads: CASSKGARYEQYF. Written as DNA, the CDR3 is TGTGCCAGCTCAAAGGGGGCGCGGTACGAGCAGTACTTC.